This T cell receptor beta chain was identified during a study of shared clonotypes between healthy human individuals. Each sample came from a Caucasian adult donor living in Nashville, Tennessee. The CD4+ fraction was divided into a CD45RA+ naive subset and a CD45RA-negative memory subset. Data came from immunoSEQ multiplex PCR; TCRdb stores just in-frame clones and leaves some out. Seen here are 1.4 million or so clones, about 98.5% observed once, and the top ten hold approximately 0.4%. The CDR3 runs 14 residues. Germline V gene sequence: CDR1 SGHTS, CDR2 YDEGEE. The V end was cut by 7 bases, the J end by 1 base, with 15 bases between.

Sequencing was carried out using naive CD4+ T cells sorted from blood. Sample subset: CD45RA+ positively selected. The V gene is TRBV5-8, the J gene TRBJ2-7; either TRBD1 or TRBD2 may fit D (5 bases each). The receptor's source is a man aged 25 to 45 in good health. CDR3 DNA: TGTGCCAGCCGACGGGACGAAATTTCCTACGAGCAGTACTTC. Protein product: CASRRDEISYEQYF.